The T cell receptor beta chain under discussion was sequenced for a study of vaccination effects on CD4 cells after COVID-19. Across the whole study: All participants had two doses of either the BNT162b2 or mRNA-1273 vaccine. Whole-study findings and limits: Long after vaccination, the clones induced by infection and by vaccine shrank markedly in size.

Concerning this clone itself: The antigen is not known.

Peptide-pool stimulation followed by sequencing identified expanded antigen-specific CD4+ clonotypes in the ViraFEST assay. Culturing for around ten days preceded CD4+ T cell isolation. Assay used: immunoSEQ multiplex PCR; TCRdb lists only in-frame clones, some missing. The table has some 79,000 clones, roughly 80% seen once. Trimming cost V 4 bases and J 5 bases, with 15 bases left between them. Germline V gene sequence: CDR1 LGHDT, CDR2 YNNKEL (reference sequence). The length of the CDR3 is 15 residues. The sequenced sample was CD4+ T cells from PBMCs cultured with HCoV-229E spike peptides, obtained before COVID-19 vaccination. This chain connects TRBV3-1 (or the pseudogene TRBV3-2) to TRBJ2-1, with D unresolved. This clonotype was sampled from a human donor who received a COVID-19 vaccine. The CDR3 region has the DNA TGTGCCAGCAGCCCCCGACACGGGTCCCACAATGAGCAGTTCTTC. It translates to CASSPRHGSHNEQFF.